The 26 T cell receptor beta chains below all came from one sample that was sequenced in a study of T-cell memory formation after mild COVID-19. TCRdb fed the 5' RACE reads into MiXCR, producing one record per CDR3 protein. The sample includes 250,000 to 350,000 distinct CDR3 sequences, roughly 19% seen only once; the top ten take 21%. The sequenced sample was PBMCs or a T cell subset sorted from them (not recorded which). All receptors derive from a man younger than 30 who had mild COVID-19 (a few samples of this study predate the infection). Cell type and time point are not known.

The V gene is TRBV4-2, the J gene TRBJ1-6; the match to TRBD1 covers 7 bases. Germline V gene sequence: CDR1 LGHNA, CDR2 YNFKEQ. This CDR3 spans 14 amino acids. The J segment lost 8 bases and the V segment lost 4 bases, leaving 5 bases of the junction unmatched. This CDR3 is CASSPRGSDSPLHF. The CDR3 DNA is TGTGCCAGCAGCCCCAGGGGGAGTGATTCACCCCTCCACTTT.

In its sample, this clonotype was seen many times. The V call is TRBV2, the J call TRBJ2-3, with 7 nucleotides matching TRBD1. This CDR3 region has 12 residues. Losses at the gene ends were 6 bases for V and 3 bases for J; bases not matched to a gene: 0. Germline V CDR1 and CDR2: SNHLY, FYNNEI. In DNA form, the CDR3 reads TGTGCCAGCAGACAGGGGACAGATACGCAGTATTTT. Translated, it gives CASRQGTDTQYF.

This clonotype has only a few counts. The gene calls are TRBV2 and TRBJ1-5; D gene ambiguous. V lost 4 bases to trimming and J lost 5 bases, with 12 bases between them. The CDR3 sequence is 14 residues long. Germline loops: CDR1 SNHLY, CDR2 FYNNEI. As DNA, the CDR3 is TGTGCCAGCAGTGGTGGGGTCGTTGATCAGCCCCAGCATTTT. Residues: CASSGGVVDQPQHF.

This clonotype was picked up a small number of times. The V call is TRBV10-1, the J call TRBJ2-7; D gene unclear. CDR1 and CDR2 (germline): WNHNN, SYGVQD (reference sequence). CDR3 length: 15 residues. Trimming stripped 3 bases from V and 2 bases from J, with 14 bases between. The CDR3 sequence: CASSDFRTDPYEQYF. The DNA for the CDR3 is TGCGCCAGCAGTGATTTCCGGACGGACCCCTACGAGCAGTACTTC.

The CDR3: CSVTPGNTEAFF. For the CDR3, the DNA is TGCAGCGTCACTCCAGGGAACACTGAAGCTTTCTTT. The V and J genes are TRBV29-1 and TRBJ1-1; D gene ambiguous. The CDR3 is 12 residues long. The germline CDR1 and CDR2 sequences are SQVTM and ANQGSEA. V lost 6 bases and J lost 1, with 9 bases in between.

The rearrangement uses TRBV3-1 and TRBJ1-3; a possible D gene is TRBD1 (5 bases). The CDR3 sequence is 15 residues long. Trimming cost V 4 bases and J 0 bases, with 10 bases left between them. Germline assignment: CDR1 LGHDT and CDR2 YNNKEL (reference sequence). CDR3 loop: CASSRGVTSGNTIYF. The CDR3 DNA sequence: TGTGCCAGCAGCCGAGGGGTCACCTCTGGAAACACCATATATTTT.

This clonotype was seen at least ten times. The chain has TRBV7-2 and TRBJ1-1, with TRBD1 matching over 10 bases. Per germline, CDR1 SGHTA and CDR2 FQGNSA. The CDR3 runs 14 residues. With V trimmed by 5 bases and J by 10 bases, 10 bases remained unmatched. CDR3 sequence reads: CASSPLGTGVSAFF. DNA of the CDR3: TGTGCCAGCAGCCCACTTGGGACAGGGGTTTCAGCTTTCTTT.

This clonotype was observed a few times. The chain uses TRBV7-6 and TRBJ2-7; D is uncertain. This CDR3 comprises 15 residues. Germline values: CDR1 SGHVS, CDR2 FNYEAQ. V was cut by 5 bases and J by 0 bases, with 14 bases left in between. This CDR3 is CASSPFTGFSYEQYF. CDR3 in DNA: TGTGCCAGCAGCCCCTTTACCGGTTTCTCCTACGAGCAGTACTTC.

The table lists this clonotype with a few counts. The V gene is TRBV9, the J gene TRBJ2-7; 8 bases are a match to TRBD1. V shed 4 bases and J 4 bases; nucleotides not matched to a gene: 7. CDR3 length equals 14 residues. From germline, CDR1 is SGDLS and CDR2 YYNGEE. CDR3 sequence reads: CASSPGQGAYEQYV. The CDR3 coding sequence is TGTGCCAGCAGCCCAGGACAGGGAGCGTACGAGCAGTACGTC.

This clonotype was seen a few times. The chain joins TRBV7-2 to TRBJ2-5, with D possibly called TRBD1 or TRBD2 (6 bases each). This CDR3 region has 13 residues. The germline V gene has CDR1 SGHTA and CDR2 FQGNSA. Trimming took off 5 bases at V and 7 bases at J, with 14 bases between the two ends. The CDR3 region has the DNA TGTGCCAGCAGCCCTCAGGGGCGGGGGACCCAGTACTTC. This encodes CASSPQGRGTQYF. Supplemented by reference TRBV7-2 and TRBJ2-5, the full variable domain reads GAGVSQSPSNKVTEKGKDVELRCDPISGHTALYWYRQSLGQGLEFLIYFQGNSAPDKSGLPSDRFSAERTGGSVSTLTIQRTQQEDSAVYLCASSPQGRGTQYFGPGTRLLVL.

The chain carries TRBV12-3 or TRBV12-4 and TRBJ1-2, with 8 bases fitting TRBD1. The CDR3 is made up of 13 amino acids. The V gene end was trimmed by 7 bases and the J gene end by 4 bases; junction bases not matched to a gene: 5. CDR3: CASTLTGGYGYTF. The CDR3 nucleotides are TGTGCCAGCACCCTAACAGGGGGCTATGGCTACACCTTC.

The chain uses TRBV29-1 and TRBJ2-1; D is unresolved. Trimming removed 3 bases at V and 12 bases at J, with 12 bases between. CDR1 and CDR2 (germline): SQVTM, ANQGSEA. The CDR3 covers 11 residues. The DNA of the CDR3 is TGCAGCGTTGATCCGGGTTCGGGGCAGTTCTTC. Residues: CSVDPGSGQFF.

The V gene is TRBV7-9, the J gene TRBJ2-3; no reliable D call. Trimming removed 5 bases from V and 0 bases from J, with 9 bases in between. There are 14 residues in the CDR3. Germline V lookup: CDR1 SEHNR, CDR2 FQNEAQ (reference sequence). The CDR3 sequence is CASSTGSSTDTQYF. CDR3 nucleotide sequence: TGTGCCAGCAGCACCGGTTCTAGCACAGATACGCAGTATTTT.

Only a few counts were recorded for this clonotype. The CDR3 DNA sequence: TGCAGCGCTCGGACAGGGAGCCACGAGCAGTACGTC. It encodes CSARTGSHEQYV. The gene calls are TRBV29-1 and TRBJ2-7; 8 nucleotides align to TRBD1. With 7 bases clipped from V and 5 bases from J, the junction kept 7 bases outside the gene matches. CDR1 SQVTM and CDR2 ANQGSEA come from the germline V gene. This CDR3 is built from 12 residues.

The chain couples TRBV6-6 to TRBJ2-3, with 12 bases matching TRBD2. This CDR3 is built from 18 residues. Germline values: CDR1 MNHNY, CDR2 SVGAGI (reference sequence). V lost 0 bases, J lost 1 base, and 5 bases stayed unmatched. In DNA, the CDR3 is TGTGCCAGCAGTTACTCGCTAGCGGGGGGGCCCGGCACAGATACGCAGTATTTT. As protein: CASSYSLAGGPGTDTQYF.

This clonotype was seen only a few times. The chain recombines TRBV29-1 with TRBJ2-7; TRBD2 is a possible D gene (5 bases). The CDR3 contains 15 residues. The germline gives CDR1 SQVTM, CDR2 ANQGSEA. V was clipped by 1 base and J by 2 bases, with 15 bases between them. The CDR3 coding sequence is TGCAGCGTTGAAGTTACAGCCAGGAGGCCCTACGAGCAGTACTTC. Residues: CSVEVTARRPYEQYF.

J is TRBJ1-5 and V is TRBV7-8, with D tentatively TRBD1 (5 bases). The CDR3 is 17 residues long. Germline V lookup: CDR1 SGHVS, CDR2 FQNEAQ. V lost 0 bases, J lost 0 bases, and 12 bases lay in between. This CDR3 reads CASSLADRSYSNQPQHF. The CDR3 DNA is TGTGCCAGCAGCTTAGCTGACAGAAGCTATAGCAATCAGCCCCAGCATTTT.

The V call is TRBV7-3, the J call TRBJ2-2, with D perhaps TRBD1 or TRBD2 (5 bases each). Trimming took 5 bases from V and 8 from J, leaving 21 bases between them. The V gene's germline CDR1 is SGHTA and CDR2 FQGTGA. This CDR3 region has 16 residues. The CDR3 coding sequence is TGTGCCAGCAGCAGAGGTTCGGGACCCAGTATGGGGGAGCTGTTTTTT. Translation gives CASSRGSGPSMGELFF.

This clonotype was seen a handful of times. The chain links TRBV15 to TRBJ2-5, with 8 positions matching TRBD1. The germline CDR1 and CDR2 sequences are LNHNV and YYDKDF (reference sequence). V dropped 8 bases and J dropped 5; count of bases not matched to a gene: 10. This CDR3 is 14 amino acids long. CDR3 DNA: TGTGCCACCGGCCTCGGACAGGGCGCGGAGACCCAGTACTTC. Its protein product is CATGLGQGAETQYF.

The genes are TRBV5-1 and TRBJ2-3, with unresolved D. The CDR3 loop spans 14 amino acids. The V end was cut by 0 bases, the J end by 1 base, with 6 bases between. Germline CDR1 is SGHRS and CDR2 is YFSETQ. This chain's CDR3 is CASSLGQRTDTQYF. CDR3 bases: TGCGCCAGCAGCTTGGGACAACGCACAGATACGCAGTATTTT. Combining the CDR3 with reference TRBV5-1 and TRBJ2-3 gives the whole variable domain KAGVTQTPRYLIKTRGQQVTLSCSPISGHRSVSWYQQTPGQGLQFLFEYFSETQRNKGNFPGRFSGRQFSNSRSEMNVSTLELGDSALYLCASSLGQRTDTQYFGPGTRLTVL.

This clonotype appeared a few times. This chain uses TRBV4-1 with TRBJ2-1; maybe TRBD1 (6 bases). Trimming left V 1 base short and J 1 base short, with 14 bases between. CDR3 length: 17 residues. Per the germline V gene, CDR1 is MGHRA and CDR2 is YSYEKL. The CDR3 nucleotides read TGCGCCAGCAGCCAAGCCCCAGGGGAGCTATCCTACAATGAGCAGTTCTTC. Translation: CASSQAPGELSYNEQFF.

The sample holds many counts of this clonotype. V is TRBV5-4 and J is TRBJ2-1; TRBD1 is a possible D gene (5 bases). The CDR3 consists of 12 residues. Trimming left V 1 base short and J 15 bases short, with 14 bases between. CDR1 SGHNT and CDR2 YYREEE come from the germline V gene (reference sequence). The chain's CDR3 is CASSLLGQVGFF. The CDR3, as DNA: TGTGCCAGCAGCTTGCTCGGACAAGTGGGGTTCTTC.

This clonotype was seen a handful of times. The gene calls are TRBV5-1 and TRBJ1-1; TRBD1 aligns across 7 bases. The germline gives CDR1 SGHRS, CDR2 YFSETQ. With V trimmed by 2 bases and J by 4 bases, 5 bases remained unmatched. The CDR3 sequence is 14 residues long. The CDR3 protein is CASSFQGGGTEAFF. The DNA of the CDR3 is TGCGCCAGCAGCTTCCAGGGGGGAGGCACTGAAGCTTTCTTT.

The DNA for the CDR3 is TGTGCCACCAGCAAGCTTCAGGGGGCTGGGAACGAGCAGTACTTC. It yields the protein CATSKLQGAGNEQYF. The rearrangement joins TRBV15 to TRBJ2-7; 8 bases map to TRBD1. Losses at the gene ends were 4 bases for V and 5 bases for J; bases not matched to a gene: 10. Germline lookup yields CDR1 LNHNV and CDR2 YYDKDF (reference sequence). The CDR3 length is 15 residues.

The rearrangement uses TRBV7-9 and TRBJ2-7; D unresolved. Trimming removed 4 bases from V and 4 bases from J, with 14 bases in between. Germline V gene sequence: CDR1 SEHNR, CDR2 FQNEAQ (reference sequence). This CDR3 is 14 amino acids long. DNA for the CDR3: TGTGCCAGCAGCTCGCCCGTAGGGCTATACGAGCAGTACTTC. Protein sequence: CASSSPVGLYEQYF. Supplemented by reference TRBV7-9 and TRBJ2-7, the full variable domain reads DTGVSQNPRHKITKRGQNVTFRCDPISEHNRLYWYRQTLGQGPEFLTYFQNEAQLEKSRLLSDRFSAERPKGSFSTLEIQRTEQGDSAMYLCASSSPVGLYEQYFGPGTRLTVT.

This sequence joins TRBV29-1 and TRBJ1-2, with 7 bases aligning to TRBD1. This CDR3 has 12 amino acids. CDR1 is SQVTM, CDR2 ANQGSEA, per germline. The V and J ends lost 4 bases and 4 bases, in that order; junction bases with no gene match: 3. CDR3 sequence reads: CSVGQGGYGYTF. The CDR3 nucleotides are TGCAGCGTTGGACAGGGAGGCTATGGCTACACCTTC.